What follows is one T cell receptor (beta chain) and its context. Clones were read by immunoSEQ multiplex PCR, and TCRdb kept only the in-frame ones, dropping some. This repertoire shows about 77,000 clones, approximately 89% found once; its top ten account for approximately 2%. The CDR3 runs to 16 residues. Trimming left V 3 bases short and J 4 bases short, with 19 bases between. Per germline, CDR1 MGHRA and CDR2 YSYEKL. The entry originates in a study of T cell changes during pregnancy in multiple sclerosis. The rearrangement links TRBV4-1 to TRBJ2-7; a possible D gene is TRBD2 (7 bases). This TCR was recovered from a female donor with multiple sclerosis, enrolled in a pregnancy study. The sequencing here drew on peripheral blood, taken before pregnancy. The CDR3 region is CASSHSGGRYQYEQYF. The CDR3 bases are TGCGCCAGCAGCCACTCCGGGGGGCGTTATCAGTACGAGCAGTACTTC.